A selection of T cell receptor beta chains follows, all from one sample in a study of cytomegalovirus exposure and HLA in healthy donors. TCRdb keeps only in-frame clones here, not all; method: immunoSEQ multiplex PCR. The sample carries approximately 120,000 clones, more than 75% recorded once. Sample: PBMCs. These receptors all stem from a man between 35 and 55 years old in good health and CMV-seronegative. Both conserved end residues are trimmed from each CDR3.

v_call: TRBV7-2; j_call: TRBJ1-2; cdr3_aa: ASSKGAEYGYT
v_call: TRBV30; j_call: TRBJ1-6; cdr3_aa: AWSVTVDNSPLH
v_call: TRBV7-9; j_call: TRBJ2-1; cdr3_aa: ASSSLSPTYNEQF
v_call: TRBV15; j_call: TRBJ2-2; cdr3_aa: ATSGRQGRELF
v_call: TRBV5-4; j_call: TRBJ1-1; cdr3_aa: ASSLAGYTEAF
v_call: TRBV19; j_call: TRBJ2-2; cdr3_aa: ASSMTGWNTGELF
v_call: TRBV7-9; j_call: TRBJ1-6; cdr3_aa: ASSQVQANSPLH
v_call: TRBV4-3; j_call: TRBJ2-3; cdr3_aa: ASSQEGRHTDTQY
v_call: TRBV7-9; j_call: TRBJ1-2; cdr3_aa: ASSGKTGTGYT
v_call: TRBV7-9; j_call: TRBJ1-1; cdr3_aa: ASSLVSGATEAF
v_call: TRBV9; j_call: TRBJ1-2; cdr3_aa: ASSVLGGYGYT
v_call: TRBV6-1; j_call: TRBJ2-7; cdr3_aa: ASNSGGTYEQY
v_call: TRBV18; j_call: TRBJ2-2; cdr3_aa: ASSPPVGQGTGELF
v_call: TRBV9; j_call: TRBJ2-2; cdr3_aa: ASSVGTMNTGELF
v_call: TRBV7-2; j_call: TRBJ1-3; cdr3_aa: ASSLFLTSGNTIY